Below, 14 T cell receptor beta chains from the same sample are listed, as sequenced in a study of T cell responses to AZD1222 COVID-19 vaccine. The data were produced by immunoSEQ multiplex PCR, yet TCRdb's version contains in-frame clones alone and is incomplete. The sample includes 35,000 to 55,000 clones, about four fifths of them seen just once. Sequenced material: peripheral blood, taken 28 days after the second dose of the MenACWY control vaccine. All receptors come from an adult who received the MenACWY meningococcal vaccine as a control.

The V gene is TRBV9, the J gene TRBJ1-3; D gene uncertain. V dropped 5 bases and J dropped 0 bases, with 9 bases sitting between them. Germline-derived CDR1 and CDR2 are SGDLS and YYNGEE. The CDR3 spans 14 residues. CDR3 in amino acids: CASRRPSSGNTIYF. DNA of the CDR3: TGTGCCAGCAGGAGGCCTAGCTCTGGAAACACCATATATTTT.

This chain connects TRBV5-4 to TRBJ2-7; no clear D. V lost 0 bases to trimming and J lost 0 bases, with 10 bases between them. Germline V CDR1 and CDR2: SGHNT, YYREEE (reference sequence). This CDR3 has 15 amino acids. CDR3: CASSLDPRNSYEQYF. CDR3 nucleotides: TGTGCCAGCAGCTTGGATCCCAGAAACTCCTACGAGCAGTACTTC.

V usage is TRBV5-1 and J usage is TRBJ1-2, with D perhaps matching TRBD1 (5 bases). CDR1 and CDR2 from the germline V gene are SGHRS and YFSETQ. The CDR3 consists of 15 residues. Trimming stripped 0 bases from V and 8 bases from J, with 17 bases between. The DNA for the CDR3 is TGCGCCAGCAGCTTGGGGGGGAAAAATGCGATCGGCTACACCTTC. It specifies CASSLGGKNAIGYTF.

The rearrangement uses TRBV4-1 and TRBJ1-5; D gene uncertain. In germline, CDR1 is MGHRA, CDR2 YSYEKL. The V gene lost 4 bases and the J gene lost 0 bases, with 13 bases spanning the gap. The CDR3 contains 16 residues. In DNA, the CDR3 is TGCGCCAGCAGCCTCTTACCGGGGTCTAGCAATCAGCCCCAGCATTTT. Translated: CASSLLPGSSNQPQHF.

The CDR3 sequence is CASRTGGKNTEAFF. CDR3 bases: TGTGCCAGCAGGACAGGGGGTAAGAACACTGAAGCTTTCTTT. The chain is built from TRBV6-6 and TRBJ1-1, with 9 bases lining up with TRBD1. The CDR3 runs 14 residues. Germline V gene sequence: CDR1 MNHNY, CDR2 SVGAGI (reference sequence). Trimming took 6 bases from V and 1 from J; bases not matched to a gene: 3.

The chain is built from TRBV4-1 and TRBJ1-4; tentative D call: TRBD1 (6 bases). The CDR3 runs 13 residues. CDR1 and CDR2 from the germline V gene are MGHRA and YSYEKL. V was pared by 6 bases and J by 7 bases, with 12 bases between. This CDR3 is CASSQGMGEKLFF. CDR3 DNA: TGCGCCAGCAGTCAGGGGATGGGTGAAAAACTGTTTTTT.

V gene TRBV3-1 (or the pseudogene TRBV3-2) combines with J gene TRBJ2-7; D is uncertain. Trimming stripped 0 bases from V and 7 bases from J, with 13 bases between. The CDR3 covers 14 residues. Per germline, CDR1 LGHDT and CDR2 YNNKEL (reference sequence). The CDR3 region has the DNA TGTGCCAGCAGCCAAGATGAGAGGCGGTGGGAGCAGTACTTC. Protein: CASSQDERRWEQYF.

The chain is built from TRBV21-1 and TRBJ2-3; TRBD1 is the table's D call, not checked against the DNA. TRBV21-1 is a documented pseudogene. The CDR3 length is 17 residues. The CDR3 loop is CASSISGQGSGTDTQYF. The CDR3, as DNA: TGTGCCAGCAGCATTTCCGGACAGGGGTCGGGCACAGATACGCAGTATTTT.

The V call is TRBV7-9, the J call TRBJ2-7, with 10 bases identical to TRBD1. Germline V gene lookup returns CDR1 SEHNR and CDR2 FQNEAQ (reference sequence). The CDR3 extends over 16 amino acids. V lost 3 bases to trimming and J lost 0 bases; unmatched junction nucleotides: 5. The CDR3 region is CASSFFRDRGSYEQYV. The CDR3 nucleotides read TGTGCCAGCAGCTTCTTCCGGGACAGGGGCTCCTACGAGCAGTACGTC.

The CDR3 nucleotides are TGTGCCACCTCCCCGGCAGACGGACTATTCACCGGGGAGCTGTTTTTT. This codes for CATSPADGLFTGELFF. This rearrangement joins TRBV24-1 to TRBJ2-2, with D tentatively TRBD2 (6 bases). The germline V gene encodes CDR1 KGHDR and CDR2 SFDVKD. The V end was cut by 9 bases, the J end by 4 bases, with 20 bases between. The CDR3 runs to 16 residues.

The chain recombines TRBV2 with TRBJ1-1; unclear D gene. CDR3 length: 13 amino acids. The V and J ends lost 5 bases and 3 bases respectively, with 10 bases between them. Germline V gene lookup returns CDR1 SNHLY and CDR2 FYNNEI. In nucleotides, the CDR3 is TGTGCCAGCAGTTACTCTCCGGACACTGAAGCTTTCTTT. It yields the protein CASSYSPDTEAFF.

The gene calls are TRBV19 and TRBJ2-6; no definite D call. Between the trimmed V and J ends, which lost 9 bases and 2 bases, there was a span of 11 bases. Germline assignment: CDR1 LNHDA and CDR2 SQIVND (reference sequence). The CDR3 loop spans 14 amino acids. CDR3: CASRRRAGANVLTF. CDR3 sequence (DNA): TGTGCCAGCCGCCGTAGGGCTGGGGCCAACGTCCTGACTTTC.

Notes on this clone: One end of the junction does not line up with germline, which may come from a read error. This rearrangement joins TRBV20-1 to TRBJ2-3; the match to TRBD1 covers 8 bases. The CDR3 totals 16 residues. Germline CDR1 reads DFQATT; CDR2 reads SNEGSKA (reference sequence). The CDR3 loop reads CSASVGGARTGGTQYF. The CDR3 nucleotides read TGCAGTGCTAGTGTGGGGGGCGCCCGAACAGGGGGTACGCAGTATTTC.

This clone was seen just once. Its ends do not fully match the called genes, so a read error is possible. In the same sample, other DNA sequences code for this CDR3. The chain has TRBV5-4 and TRBJ1-2; D possibly corresponds to TRBD1 (5 bases). CDR1 SGHNT and CDR2 YYREEE come from the germline V gene (reference sequence). The CDR3 totals 16 residues. CDR3 nucleotides: TGTGCTAGCAGCTTGGGGGTTGGAGACCTTCTTTATGGCTACACCTTC. Its translation: CASSLGVGDLLYGYTF.